A single sample is the source of the 18 T cell receptor beta chains below, sequenced in a study of blood T cell repertoires in COVID-19. Using immunoSEQ multiplex PCR, the repertoire was profiled, and TCRdb retains in-frame clones only, with some absent. The table lists approximately 61,000 clones, around 80% of them singletons. Sequenced sample: peripheral blood. These receptors all stem from a woman aged 70 to 79 with acute or convalescent COVID-19.

The V gene is TRBV5-5, the J gene TRBJ2-5; 9 bases line up with TRBD1. This CDR3 spans 18 amino acids. Trimming removed 1 base from V and 0 bases from J; junction bases left unmatched: 10. The germline CDR1 and CDR2 sequences are SGHKS and YYEKEE (reference sequence). The CDR3 protein is CASSLWDRVSVYQETQYF. Here the CDR3 DNA reads TGTGCCAGCAGCTTGTGGGACAGGGTTTCGGTGTACCAAGAGACCCAGTACTTC.

The V call is TRBV30, the J call TRBJ1-2, with 7 bases fitting TRBD1. The CDR3 is 13 amino acids. CDR1 is GTSNPN, CDR2 SVGIG, per germline (reference sequence). The junction had 5 bases not matched to a gene; V was cut back by 2 bases and J by 5 bases. The CDR3 bases are TGTGCCTGGAGTCCGCCCAGGGGGTATGGCTACACCTTC. Translating it yields CAWSPPRGYGYTF.

The chain employs TRBV30 and TRBJ2-4; perhaps TRBD1 as D (6 bases). The V gene's germline CDR1 is GTSNPN and CDR2 SVGIG (reference sequence). The V end lost 2 bases, the J end lost 10 bases, and 15 bases lay between the germline ends. This CDR3 comprises 13 residues. CDR3 sequence reads: CAWSPTGTRIQYF. The CDR3 DNA reads TGTGCCTGGAGTCCTACCGGGACAAGGATTCAGTACTTC.

This clone is medium-sized by share. The chain joins TRBV7-9 to TRBJ2-3; D uncertain. Trimming shortened V by 4 bases and J by 0 bases, and 11 bases separated the two germline ends. This CDR3 has 15 residues. Germline V gene sequence: CDR1 SEHNR, CDR2 FQNEAQ (reference sequence). CDR3 sequence: CASSSAGMSTDTQYF. DNA of the CDR3: TGTGCCAGCAGCTCCGCAGGTATGAGCACAGATACGCAGTATTTT.

The rearrangement links TRBV18 to TRBJ1-3, with a possible D match to TRBD1 (6 bases). The CDR3 totals 16 residues. Germline V gene sequence: CDR1 KGHSH, CDR2 LQKENI. V gave up 5 bases and J gave up 0 bases, with 14 bases separating them. Here the CDR3 DNA reads TGTGCCAGCTCATCCAGACAGGTCAACTCTGGAAACACCATATATTTT. This codes for CASSSRQVNSGNTIYF.

The chain carries TRBV3-1 (or the pseudogene TRBV3-2) and TRBJ1-5; TRBD1 matches at 7 bases. Germline V lookup: CDR1 LGHDT, CDR2 YNNKEL (reference sequence). This CDR3 region has 14 residues. The junction had 10 bases not matched to a gene; V was cut back by 5 bases and J by 9 bases. CDR3 in amino acids: CASSYGDSQRPQHF. For the CDR3, the DNA is TGTGCCAGCAGCTATGGGGACAGCCAAAGGCCCCAGCATTTT.

This clone showed up just once. This chain connects TRBV19 to TRBJ1-1, with a possible D match to TRBD1 (5 bases). Between the trimmed V and J ends, which lost 7 bases and 5 bases, there was a span of 14 bases. Germline CDR1 reads LNHDA; CDR2 reads SQIVND (reference sequence). The CDR3 consists of 13 residues. The CDR3 is CASTMGQGTEAFF. CDR3 bases: TGTGCCAGTACCATGGGGCAAGGGACTGAAGCTTTCTTT.

This chain links TRBV5-8 with TRBJ1-4, with 9 bases matching TRBD1. Trimming took 4 bases from V and 8 from J; bases not matched to a gene: 6. CDR1 is SGHTS, CDR2 YDEGEE, per germline. The CDR3 consists of 14 residues. The CDR3 is CASSTGQGHEKLFF. CDR3 in DNA: TGTGCCAGCAGCACGGGACAGGGTCACGAAAAACTGTTTTTT. Using reference TRBV5-8 and TRBJ1-4 for the parts outside the CDR3, the full variable domain is EAGVTQSPTHLIKTRGQQATLRCSPISGHTSVYWYQQALGLGLQFLLWYDEGEERNRGNFPPRFSGRQFPNYSSELNVNALELEDSALYLCASSTGQGHEKLFFGSGTQLSVL.

V gene TRBV9 combines with J gene TRBJ1-2, with 7 bases fitting TRBD1. V dropped 0 bases and J dropped 6; count of bases not matched to a gene: 8. The length of the CDR3 is 15 residues. Germline V gives CDR1 SGDLS, CDR2 YYNGEE. This CDR3 is CASSVGGGRYDGYTF. The CDR3 DNA follows: TGTGCCAGCAGCGTAGGAGGGGGCAGGTACGATGGCTACACCTTC.

This rearrangement joins TRBV11-3 to TRBJ1-1; no reliable D call. The germline CDR1 and CDR2 sequences are SGHNT and YENEEA. The CDR3 spans 14 residues. V lost 3 bases, J lost 3 bases, and 11 bases lay in between. The CDR3 nucleotides read TGTGCCAGCAGCTTGAGAGGCGGCGACACTGAAGCTTTCTTT. It specifies CASSLRGGDTEAFF.

The CDR3 sequence: CASSLREEEKLFF. In DNA, the CDR3 is TGCGCCAGCAGCTTAAGGGAGGAGGAAAAACTGTTTTTT. The gene calls are TRBV5-1 and TRBJ1-4; D gene uncertain. V was trimmed by 2 bases and J by 8 bases, leaving 10 bases between them. In germline, CDR1 is SGHRS, CDR2 YFSETQ. The length of the CDR3 is 13 residues.

V gene TRBV5-1 combines with J gene TRBJ1-6; D is possibly TRBD1 (6 bases). The length of the CDR3 is 15 residues. The V end was cut by 0 bases, the J end by 10 bases, with 14 bases between. Germline V gene lookup returns CDR1 SGHRS and CDR2 YFSETQ. CDR3 DNA: TGCGCCAGCAGCTTGGAGGCACAGGGACAATCACCCCTCCACTTT. Protein sequence: CASSLEAQGQSPLHF.

In DNA, the CDR3 is TGTGCCAGCAGTCCTGAGCGGGGGGGCGTTGCAGATACGCAGTATTTT. Translation gives CASSPERGGVADTQYF. The V call is TRBV28, the J call TRBJ2-3, with 10 bases matching TRBD2. The ends lost 5 bases at V and 4 bases at J; junction bases unmatched: 9. The CDR3 sequence is 16 residues long. CDR1 and CDR2 from the germline V gene are MDHEN and SYDVKM.

This clone was seen a few times. The chain couples TRBV10-2 to TRBJ1-1; TRBD1 agrees at 9 bases. The CDR3 has 14 residues. Germline-derived CDR1 and CDR2 are WSHSY and SAAADI. J was trimmed by 1 base and V by 4 bases; bases with no gene match: 1. CDR3 coding DNA: TGCGCCAGCAGTGGACAGGGGGGGAACACTGAAGCTTTCTTT. This encodes CASSGQGGNTEAFF.

The genes are TRBV14 and TRBJ1-2; weak D call: TRBD1 (6 bases). CDR3 length: 13 amino acids. V was cut by 6 bases and J by 7 bases, with 15 bases left in between. Germline CDR1 is SGHDN and CDR2 is FVKESK. Here the CDR3 reads CASSILQGSGYTF. In DNA form, the CDR3 reads TGTGCCAGCAGTATTCTACAGGGATCTGGCTACACCTTC. The full variable domain, in which reference TRBV14 and TRBJ1-2 provide the parts outside the CDR3, is EAGVTQFPSHSVIEKGQTVTLRCDPISGHDNLYWYRRVMGKEIKFLLHFVKESKQDESGMPNNRFLAERTGGTYSTLKVQPAELEDSGVYFCASSILQGSGYTFGSGTRLTVV.

The gene calls are TRBV7-8 and TRBJ2-7, with 7 positions matching TRBD2. CDR3 length: 13 residues. V lost 5 bases, J lost 4 bases, and 5 bases stayed unmatched. Germline V gene sequence: CDR1 SGHVS, CDR2 FQNEAQ. CDR3 amino acids: CASSRGGGYEQYF. Here the CDR3 DNA reads TGTGCCAGCAGCCGCGGGGGTGGGTACGAGCAGTACTTC.

This chain connects TRBV28 to TRBJ2-1; 8 bases fit TRBD1. The V and J ends lost 6 bases and 5 bases, in that order; junction bases with no gene match: 0. The germline V gene encodes CDR1 MDHEN and CDR2 SYDVKM. This CDR3 has 12 residues. CDR3 loop: CASRTGDNEQFF. The CDR3 DNA sequence: TGTGCCAGCAGGACAGGGGACAATGAGCAGTTCTTC.

The chain recombines TRBV12-3 or TRBV12-4 with TRBJ2-7; 7 nucleotides align to TRBD1. This CDR3 comprises 13 residues. V shed 7 bases and J 7 bases; nucleotides not matched to a gene: 10. CDR3 amino acids: CASTSTGVGEQYF. CDR3 bases: TGTGCCAGCACCTCAACAGGGGTCGGAGAGCAGTACTTC.